This TCR beta chain is from a study of CD4 and CD8 cells across lung adenocarcinoma regions. In TCRdb, the PCR reads were re-called with MiXCR into one record per CDR3 protein. The sample records over 15,000 distinct CDR3 sequences, 46% being singletons. The patients had localized lung adenocarcinoma, a non-small cell subtype. The CDR3 has 16 residues. Germline CDR1 is ENHRY and CDR2 is SYGVKD. Sequencing was performed on CD4+ T cells from the margin of a lung tumor. This rearrangement joins TRBV10-3 to TRBJ2-5, with D possibly called TRBD1 or TRBD2 (5 bases each). The DNA end lines up better with TRBJ2-7; the J call may be wrong. The receptor's source is a male donor with lung adenocarcinoma. The CD4 and CD8 labels of this study may be unreliable. The CDR3 spells CAISEPGTEFTYEQYF. CDR3 sequence (DNA): TGTGCCATCAGTGAGCCCGGGACCGAATTTACCTACGAGCAGTACTTC.